Below, 27 T cell receptor beta chains from the same sample are listed, as sequenced in a study of T cell responses to AZD1222 COVID-19 vaccine. Profiled with immunoSEQ multiplex PCR; TCRdb holds only in-frame clones, not every one. The sample contains about 120,000 clones, roughly 88% of which appear only once. The sample here was peripheral blood, taken on day 0 of MenACWY control vaccination. The receptors were sampled from an adult in good health.

The chain combines TRBV27 with TRBJ1-6; no clear D gene. The germline gives CDR1 MNHEY, CDR2 SMNVEV (reference sequence). V lost 7 bases and J 5 bases, leaving 6 bases between the germline ends. This CDR3 has 12 amino acids. CDR3 bases: TGTGCCAGCACTGGGAATAATTCACCCCTCCACTTT. It encodes CASTGNNSPLHF.

The chain links TRBV27 to TRBJ2-7; 8 bases agree with TRBD1. Germline loops: CDR1 MNHEY, CDR2 SMNVEV (reference sequence). The CDR3 contains 14 residues. The V segment lost 5 bases and the J segment 3 bases; nucleotides outside the gene matches: 6. The CDR3 reads CASSQLQGGYEQYV. CDR3 in DNA: TGTGCCAGCAGTCAACTACAGGGGGGCTACGAGCAGTACGTC.

In DNA form, the CDR3 reads TGTGCCAGCAGCTCCGCGGGACTAGCCTATGAGCAGTTCTTC. As protein: CASSSAGLAYEQFF. The chain uses TRBV7-9 and TRBJ2-1, with TRBD2 identical over 9 bases. With 4 bases clipped from V and 8 bases from J, the junction kept 6 bases outside the gene matches. CDR1 and CDR2 (germline): SEHNR, FQNEAQ (reference sequence). The CDR3 is made up of 14 amino acids.

The chain couples TRBV28 to TRBJ2-7, with D possibly being TRBD1 (6 bases). V was pared by 6 bases and J by 0 bases, with 12 bases between. From germline, CDR1 is MDHEN and CDR2 SYDVKM. This CDR3 has 14 residues. The CDR3 nucleotides are TGTGCCAGCAGACCACAGGGAAGCTCCTACGAGCAGTACTTC. Amino acids: CASRPQGSSYEQYF. Filled out from reference TRBV28 and TRBJ2-7, the complete variable domain reads DVKVTQSSRYLVKRTGEKVFLECVQDMDHENMFWYRQDPGLGLRLIYFSYDVKMKEKGDIPEGYSVSREKKERFSLILESASTNQTSMYLCASRPQGSSYEQYFGPGTRLTVT.

This clone was seen once. V is TRBV28 and J is TRBJ1-2; TRBD1 aligns across 7 bases. This CDR3 has 16 residues. The germline gives CDR1 MDHEN, CDR2 SYDVKM. Trimming cost V 3 bases and J 0 bases; bases outside gene matches: 7. DNA of the CDR3: TGTGCCAGCAGTTTTAAAAAGGGGGCCCCTAACTATGGCTACACCTTC. It specifies CASSFKKGAPNYGYTF.

This sequence joins TRBV4-1 and TRBJ2-7; D remains ambiguous. V lost 0 bases, J lost 7 bases, and 10 bases lay in between. CDR1 and CDR2 from the germline V gene are MGHRA and YSYEKL. This CDR3 contains 13 residues. The CDR3 coding sequence is TGCGCCAGCAGCCAAGATGAGAATCGAGAGCAGTACGTC. Translation: CASSQDENREQYV.

The rearrangement links TRBV3-1 (or the pseudogene TRBV3-2) to TRBJ1-2; 9 bases fit TRBD1. The CDR3 consists of 14 residues. V lost 0 bases and J lost 5; bases outside the gene matches: 1. Germline loops: CDR1 LGHDT, CDR2 YNNKEL (reference sequence). DNA for the CDR3: TGTGCCAGCAGCCAAGAAGACAGGGGGTATGGCTACACCTTC. Encoded protein: CASSQEDRGYGYTF.

In this sample, this clone turned up once. This CDR3 reads CASSQFQGNEQFF. The CDR3, as DNA: TGTGCCAGCAGCCAATTCCAAGGCAATGAGCAGTTCTTC. This chain joins TRBV5-4 and TRBJ2-1; D remains unclear. The CDR3 is made up of 13 amino acids. The V gene lost 4 bases and the J gene lost 6 bases, with 11 bases spanning the gap. Germline CDR1 SGHNT, CDR2 YYREEE (reference sequence).

Only a few counts were recorded for this clone. The rearrangement joins TRBV6-1 to TRBJ2-5, with 7 bases lining up with TRBD2. The trim removed 2 bases at V and 2 bases at J, leaving 5 bases unmatched. Germline CDR1 MNHNS, CDR2 SASEGT. There are 15 residues in the CDR3. The chain's CDR3 is CASSEFGGGQETQYF. CDR3 DNA: TGTGCCAGCAGTGAATTTGGCGGGGGACAAGAGACCCAGTACTTC.

This clone showed up just a few times. This chain connects TRBV7-9 to TRBJ2-3; 10 positions agree with TRBD1. This CDR3 spans 16 amino acids. J gave up 4 bases and V 6 bases, and 10 bases lay outside the gene matches. Germline V gives CDR1 SEHNR, CDR2 FQNEAQ (reference sequence). CDR3 sequence reads: CASRPAGTGDADTQYF. The CDR3, as DNA: TGTGCCAGCAGGCCAGCCGGGACAGGGGATGCAGATACGCAGTATTTT.

Concerning this clone itself: One junction end does not reproduce the germline sequence, and a read error may be involved. The chain couples TRBV4-2 to TRBJ2-1; unclear D gene. The CDR3 runs 13 residues. Germline values: CDR1 LGHNA, CDR2 YNFKEQ. The CDR3 reads CAGSPDGFNEQFF. As DNA, the CDR3 is TGTGCCGGCAGCCCAGATGGGTTCAATGAGCAGTTCTTC.

The chain has TRBV19 and TRBJ2-7; 9 positions match TRBD1. The CDR3 length is 12 residues. The germline CDR1 and CDR2 sequences are LNHDA and SQIVND (reference sequence). Trimming cost V 8 bases and J 6 bases; bases outside gene matches: 5. CDR3 sequence: CASAQGAGEQYF. The DNA for the CDR3 is TGTGCCAGTGCACAGGGGGCGGGCGAGCAGTACTTC.

The rearrangement joins TRBV28 to TRBJ2-1, with TRBD2 as a possible D gene (5 bases). This CDR3 comprises 16 residues. V dropped 11 bases and J dropped 0 bases, with 20 bases sitting between them. Germline V gives CDR1 MDHEN, CDR2 SYDVKM. CDR3 protein: CAPSELASSSYNEQFF. For the CDR3, the DNA is TGTGCCCCCAGTGAGTTGGCTAGCAGCTCCTACAATGAGCAGTTCTTC.

This chain uses TRBV10-3 with TRBJ2-7; the match to TRBD1 covers 9 bases. This CDR3 region has 16 residues. Germline-derived CDR1 and CDR2 are ENHRY and SYGVKD. J gave up 7 bases and V 3 bases, and 13 bases lay outside the gene matches. In DNA, the CDR3 is TGTGCCATCAGTGATGGTATTGGGACAGGGTTGGGGGAGCAGTACTTC. Amino acids: CAISDGIGTGLGEQYF.

The V and J genes are TRBV2 and TRBJ1-4, with D uncertain. The CDR3 has 15 residues. Deletions cut 8 bases from V and 0 bases from J, with 13 bases between. The V gene's germline CDR1 is SNHLY and CDR2 FYNNEI. In DNA, the CDR3 is TGTGCCAGCCAGGCGGCAGAGCCAACTAATGAAAAACTGTTTTTT. This sequence encodes CASQAAEPTNEKLFF.

This chain uses TRBV5-6 with TRBJ2-2; D is possibly TRBD1 (6 bases). Germline assignment: CDR1 SGHDT and CDR2 YYEEEE. The CDR3 is 14 residues long. Trimming removed 4 bases from V and 7 bases from J, with 14 bases in between. The CDR3 spells CASSEKDRFGELFF. CDR3 DNA: TGTGCCAGCAGCGAGAAGGACAGATTCGGGGAGCTGTTTTTT.

The V call is TRBV27, the J call TRBJ1-2, with D perhaps matching TRBD1 (6 bases). The CDR3 length is 14 residues. Trimming took 4 bases from V and 1 from J, leaving 10 bases between them. CDR1 and CDR2 (germline): MNHEY, SMNVEV (reference sequence). CDR3: CASSSQGGNYGYTF. CDR3 bases: TGTGCCAGCAGTTCACAGGGAGGTAACTATGGCTACACCTTC.

The chain uses TRBV5-1 and TRBJ2-3; TRBD1 might be the D (5 bases). The CDR3 spans 14 residues. The V end lost 4 bases, the J end lost 6 bases, and 15 bases lay between the germline ends. Germline V gene sequence: CDR1 SGHRS, CDR2 YFSETQ. The CDR3 spells CASSGGAYGDTQYF. As DNA, the CDR3 is TGCGCCAGCAGCGGTGGGGCCTACGGCGATACGCAGTATTTT. Full variable domain (missing parts from reference TRBV5-1 and TRBJ2-3): KAGVTQTPRYLIKTRGQQVTLSCSPISGHRSVSWYQQTPGQGLQFLFEYFSETQRNKGNFPGRFSGRQFSNSRSEMNVSTLELGDSALYLCASSGGAYGDTQYFGPGTRLTVL.

V is TRBV5-4 and J is TRBJ2-5, with TRBD2 identical over 12 bases. J gave up 4 bases and V 4 bases, and 5 bases lay outside the gene matches. CDR1 SGHNT and CDR2 YYREEE come from the germline V gene (reference sequence). CDR3 length equals 15 residues. CDR3 coding DNA: TGTGCCAGCAGCCTGACTAGCGGGAGTAGAGAGACCCAGTACTTC. Its protein is CASSLTSGSRETQYF.

The chain couples TRBV7-9 to TRBJ2-5, with TRBD2 matching over 8 bases. The CDR3 sequence is 15 residues long. V lost 4 bases and J lost 1; bases outside the gene matches: 5. Germline CDR1 reads SEHNR; CDR2 reads FQNEAQ (reference sequence). This CDR3 is CASSSGGTAQETQYF. In DNA, the CDR3 is TGTGCCAGCAGCTCGGGGGGGACGGCCCAAGAGACCCAGTACTTC.

The chain carries TRBV5-8 and TRBJ1-2; D ambiguous. Looked up from germline, CDR1 is SGHTS and CDR2 is YDEGEE. CDR3 length equals 13 residues. V lost 0 bases, J lost 5 bases, and 8 bases lay in between. This CDR3 is CASSLGFRYGYTF. The CDR3 bases are TGTGCCAGCAGCTTGGGCTTCCGTTATGGCTACACCTTC.

The chain is built from TRBV24-1 and TRBJ2-7, with 8 bases that match TRBD1. CDR3 length equals 15 residues. After removal of 4 bases from V and 4 bases from J, the junction contained 8 bases not matched to a gene. CDR1 KGHDR and CDR2 SFDVKD come from the germline V gene. The CDR3 here is CATSDSGTGGYEQYF. CDR3 bases: TGTGCCACCAGTGACTCCGGGACAGGCGGGTACGAGCAGTACTTC.

V usage is TRBV2 and J usage is TRBJ2-5; D is perhaps TRBD2 (7 bases). The V gene lost 7 bases and the J gene lost 11 bases, with 23 bases spanning the gap. This CDR3 spans 14 amino acids. From germline, CDR1 is SNHLY and CDR2 FYNNEI. The CDR3 nucleotides are TGTGCCAGCAATCAAGGGGGGGCGGTGGCAGGGCAGTACTTC. Protein product: CASNQGGAVAGQYF.

A single count supports this clone. The chain carries TRBV7-2 and TRBJ1-1; D remains unclear. The CDR3 sequence is 13 residues long. Trimming cost V 3 bases and J 6 bases, with 11 bases left between them. The germline V gene encodes CDR1 SGHTA and CDR2 FQGNSA. This CDR3 reads CASSLLGPAEAFF. The DNA of the CDR3 is TGTGCCAGCAGCTTGCTTGGACCCGCTGAAGCTTTCTTT.

V is TRBV4-2 and J is TRBJ1-5, with no clear D. Germline CDR1 and CDR2: LGHNA and YNFKEQ. This CDR3 contains 15 residues. V lost 0 bases and J 7 bases, leaving 13 bases between the germline ends. CDR3: CASSQDGRPEQPQHF. The CDR3 DNA reads as TGTGCCAGCAGCCAAGATGGACGGCCGGAACAGCCCCAGCATTTT.

The chain links TRBV2 to TRBJ2-7; D unclear. The CDR3 covers 12 residues. In germline, CDR1 is SNHLY, CDR2 FYNNEI. V lost 5 bases and J lost 2, with 7 bases in between. Here the CDR3 reads CASSLTAYEQYV. CDR3 nucleotide sequence: TGTGCCAGCAGTCTTACGGCCTACGAGCAGTACGTC.

The chain carries TRBV28 and TRBJ2-6; no clear D. V gave up 6 bases and J gave up 2 bases, with 14 bases separating them. The CDR3 runs to 16 residues. Germline CDR1 and CDR2: MDHEN and SYDVKM. The CDR3 here is CASSPNSHPGANVLTF. CDR3 in DNA: TGTGCCAGCAGCCCAAACAGTCACCCTGGGGCCAACGTCCTGACTTTC.